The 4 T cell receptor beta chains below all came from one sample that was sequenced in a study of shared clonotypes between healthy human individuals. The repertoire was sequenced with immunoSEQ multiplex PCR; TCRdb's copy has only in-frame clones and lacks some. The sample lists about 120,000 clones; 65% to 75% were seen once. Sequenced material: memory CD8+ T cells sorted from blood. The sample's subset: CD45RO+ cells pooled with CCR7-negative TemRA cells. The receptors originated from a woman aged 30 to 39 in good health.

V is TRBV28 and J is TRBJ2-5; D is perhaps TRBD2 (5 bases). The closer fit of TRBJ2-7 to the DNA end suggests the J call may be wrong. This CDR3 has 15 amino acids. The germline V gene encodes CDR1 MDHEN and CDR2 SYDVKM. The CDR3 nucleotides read TGTGCCAGCAGTTCTTGGACTCATCTATTTGGCGAGCAGTACTTC. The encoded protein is CASSSWTHLFGEQYF.

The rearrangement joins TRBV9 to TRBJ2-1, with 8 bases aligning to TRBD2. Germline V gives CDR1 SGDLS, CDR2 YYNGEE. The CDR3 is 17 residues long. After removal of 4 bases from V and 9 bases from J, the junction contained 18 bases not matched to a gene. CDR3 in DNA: TGTGCCAGCAGCATGCCAGGGGAGGCGGGAGGACACGGTGAGCAGTTCTTC. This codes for CASSMPGEAGGHGEQFF.

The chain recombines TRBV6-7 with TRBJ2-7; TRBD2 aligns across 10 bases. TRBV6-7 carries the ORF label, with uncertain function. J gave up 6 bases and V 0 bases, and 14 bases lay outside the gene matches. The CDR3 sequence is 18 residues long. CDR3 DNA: TGTGCCAGCAGTTACTCGATACCTTGGGCTAGCGGGAGCAGCGAGCAGTACTTC. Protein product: CASSYSIPWASGSSEQYF.

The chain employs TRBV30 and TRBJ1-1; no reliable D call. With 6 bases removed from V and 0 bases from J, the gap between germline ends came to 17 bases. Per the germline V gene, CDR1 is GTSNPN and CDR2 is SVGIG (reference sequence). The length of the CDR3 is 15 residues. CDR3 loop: CACSGSRGMNTEAFF. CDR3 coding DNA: TGTGCCTGCTCCGGGTCCCGGGGAATGAACACTGAAGCTTTCTTT. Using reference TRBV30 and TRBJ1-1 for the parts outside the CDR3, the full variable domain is SQTIHQWPATLVQPVGSPLSLECTVEGTSNPNLYWYRQAAGRGLQLLFYSVGIGQISSEVPQNLSASRPQDRQFILSSKKLLLSDSGFYLCACSGSRGMNTEAFFGQGTRLTVV.